The rows below give T cell receptor beta chains drawn from one sample of a study of T-cell reconstitution after alpha-beta-depleted transplantation in children. TCRdb ran MiXCR on the PCR reads and lists one entry per CDR3 protein. Of about 440,000 distinct CDR3 sequences in the sample, approximately 41% were seen once. The source material was PBMCs, sampled before TCRalphabeta/CD19-depleted stem cell transplant. The receptor set was obtained from a girl aged 2-9 years with aplastic anemia, due to receive a stem cell transplant. The CDR3 runs from the conserved cysteine through the conserved F or W. D genes are given only for firm matches. For some rows the clone size is stated as once, few or many, or as a class when expanded; others skip it.

V	size	J	D	CDR3	DNA
TRBV25-1	few	TRBJ1-6	-	CASRQYNSPLHF	TGTGCCAGCAGACAATATAATTCACCCCTCCACTTT
TRBV6-2/TRBV6-3	-	TRBJ2-7	-	CASSYRGARSYEQYF	TGTGCCAGCAGTTACAGGGGTGCCCGCTCCTACGAGCAGTACTTC
TRBV27	-	TRBJ2-3	TRBD2	CASGLAEGTDTQYF	TGTGCCAGCGGACTAGCGGAGGGCACAGATACGCAGTATTTT
TRBV6-2/TRBV6-3	-	TRBJ2-5	-	CASRNAIKTQYF	TGTGCCAGCAGGAATGCTATTAAGACCCAGTACTTC
TRBV12-3/TRBV12-4	-	TRBJ2-3	TRBD1	CASSGTGDTQYF	TGTGCCAGCAGCGGGACAGGGGATACGCAGTATTTT
TRBV5-1	-	TRBJ2-3	-	CASSTTSNRDTQYF	TGCGCCAGCAGCACCACTAGCAATAGAGATACGCAGTATTTT
TRBV7-2	-	TRBJ2-3	TRBD2	CASSLGRGGQTDTQYF	TGTGCCAGCAGCTTGGGGCGGGGGGGACAGACGGATACGCAGTATTTT
TRBV2	-	TRBJ2-1	-	CAGSGKVTHRHNEQFF	TGTGCCGGCAGTGGAAAGGTGACACACAGACACAATGAGCAGTTCTTC
TRBV19	-	TRBJ1-5	-	CASSGTGTSEPQHF	TGTGCCAGTAGCGGGACCGGGACATCGGAACCCCAGCATTTT
TRBV5-4	-	TRBJ1-1	TRBD1	CASRTAGGNTEAFF	TGTGCCAGCAGAACGGCAGGGGGGAACACTGAAGCTTTCTTT
TRBV7-9	few	TRBJ2-4	-	CASSLSGEPKNIQYF	TGTGCCAGCAGCTTATCCGGGGAACCCAAAAACATTCAGTACTTC
TRBV5-1	once	TRBJ1-2	-	CASSHGRNNFGYTF	TGCGCCAGCAGCCACGGACGGAATAACTTTGGCTACACCTTC
TRBV20-1	-	TRBJ2-1	-	CSARRQGSYNEQFF	TGCAGTGCTAGACGGCAGGGTAGCTACAATGAGCAGTTCTTC
TRBV6-2/TRBV6-3	few	TRBJ2-4	-	CASSWAKNIQYF	TGTGCCAGCAGTTGGGCCAAAAACATTCAGTACTTC
TRBV11-2	-	TRBJ2-2	-	CASSPRSGSDTGELFF	TGTGCCAGCAGCCCCAGGAGCGGGTCCGACACCGGGGAGCTGTTTTTT
TRBV20-1	-	TRBJ2-3	TRBD2	CSTSGSRADTQYF	TGCAGCACTAGCGGGAGTAGGGCAGATACGCAGTATTTT
TRBV15	few	TRBJ1-4	TRBD1	CATSRDDRGFNEKLFF	TGTGCCACCAGCAGGGATGACAGGGGGTTTAATGAAAAACTGTTTTTT
TRBV10-3	once	TRBJ1-1	-	CAITEGANTEAFF	TGTGCCATCACCGAGGGCGCGAACACTGAAGCTTTCTTT
TRBV28	few	TRBJ2-4	-	CASSRWTGRGKLAKNIQYF	TGTGCCAGCAGTCGATGGACAGGGAGGGGGAAGCTAGCCAAAAACATTCAGTACTTC
TRBV6-2/TRBV6-3	-	TRBJ1-5	-	CASQRLSNQPQHF	TGTGCCAGCCAGCGTTTGAGCAATCAGCCCCAGCATTTT
TRBV20-1	-	TRBJ2-7	-	CSAPHRLTPGQYF	TGCAGTGCTCCCCACCGGCTTACCCCGGGGCAGTACTTC
TRBV7-8	-	TRBJ2-7	TRBD1	CASSVGTGTYEQYF	TGTGCCAGCAGCGTCGGGACAGGGACCTACGAGCAGTACTTC
TRBV3-1	-	TRBJ1-1	TRBD1	CASSRSTGGWTEAFF	TGTGCCAGCAGCCGTTCGACAGGGGGCTGGACTGAAGCTTTCTTT
TRBV5-1	many	TRBJ2-7	TRBD1	CASSWGTGVPYEQYF	TGCGCCAGCAGCTGGGGGACAGGCGTTCCCTACGAGCAGTACTTC
TRBV5-1	many	TRBJ2-3	-	CASSLVGFQLVPDTQYF	TGCGCCAGCAGCTTGGTAGGCTTCCAGCTTGTCCCAGATACGCAGTATTTT
TRBV5-6	-	TRBJ2-2	-	CASSFGDGELFF	TGTGCCAGCAGCTTTGGGGACGGGGAGCTGTTTTTT
TRBV5-6	-	TRBJ2-7	-	CASNQLGYEQYF	TGTGCCAGCAACCAACTAGGCTACGAGCAGTACTTC
TRBV5-6	few	TRBJ2-1	-	CASSLPGASRGEQFF	TGTGCCAGCAGTCTTCCTGGGGCCTCCCGGGGAGAGCAGTTCTTC
TRBV10-3	-	TRBJ2-3	-	CAISHNLGTDTQYF	TGTGCCATCAGTCACAACCTAGGGACAGATACGCAGTATTTT
TRBV5-1	-	TRBJ1-2	-	CASSPDRRGYTF	TGCGCCAGCAGCCCGGACAGACGTGGCTACACCTTC
TRBV20-1	-	TRBJ2-1	TRBD2	CSAQRGTGGPYNEQFF	TGCAGTGCCCAAAGGGGGACGGGAGGGCCCTACAATGAGCAGTTCTTC
TRBV7-2	-	TRBJ2-3	-	CASSLLATQRRTDTQYF	TGTGCCAGCAGCTTACTTGCGACCCAGCGCCGCACAGATACGCAGTATTTT
TRBV3-1	many	TRBJ2-3	TRBD2	CASSPSPYLAGTRDTDTQYF	TGTGCCAGCAGCCCAAGCCCCTATCTAGCGGGAACTCGGGACACAGATACGCAGTATTTT
TRBV4-2	-	TRBJ2-7	TRBD2	CASSQGAGVTYEQYF	TGTGCCAGCAGCCAAGGGGCGGGGGTAACCTACGAGCAGTACTTC
TRBV4-1	many	TRBJ2-3	-	CASSQDWGGADTQYF	TGCGCCAGCAGCCAAGATTGGGGTGGGGCAGATACGCAGTATTTT
TRBV4-2	-	TRBJ2-2	-	CASSQEMDTGELFF	TGTGCCAGCAGCCAAGAGATGGATACCGGGGAGCTGTTTTTT
TRBV5-1	-	TRBJ2-4	-	CASSLRQGNGRDIQYF	TGCGCCAGCAGCTTGCGTCAGGGGAACGGAAGGGACATTCAGTACTTC
TRBV28	many	TRBJ2-1	-	CASSRLGQGGYNEQFF	TGTGCCAGCAGTCGCTTAGGACAGGGAGGGTACAATGAGCAGTTCTTC
TRBV7-3	many	TRBJ2-1	-	CASSLSSDDNEQFF	TGTGCCAGCAGCTTATCTAGCGATGACAATGAGCAGTTCTTC
TRBV7-9	few	TRBJ2-3	TRBD2	CASTLWGRAPDTQYF	TGTGCCAGCACCCTCTGGGGGAGGGCCCCAGATACGCAGTATTTT
TRBV13	few	TRBJ1-3	TRBD1	CASSLGRDREDTIYF	TGTGCCAGCAGCTTAGGCCGGGACAGGGAAGACACCATATATTTT
TRBV28	-	TRBJ2-1	-	CATTPSGMHNEQFF	TGTGCCACCACCCCATCGGGAATGCACAATGAGCAGTTCTTC
TRBV18	many	TRBJ2-5	-	CASSPYQETQYF	TGTGCCAGCAGTCCGTACCAAGAGACCCAGTACTTC
TRBV6-1	-	TRBJ2-2	TRBD1	CASTPHRGRGTGELFF	TGTGCCAGCACCCCCCACAGGGGAAGGGGCACCGGGGAGCTGTTTTTT
TRBV28	-	TRBJ2-5	-	CASSWFTAGETQYF	TGTGCCAGCAGTTGGTTCACGGCGGGGGAGACCCAGTACTTC
TRBV20-1	many	TRBJ2-7	-	CSARTTGYEQYF	TGCAGTGCTAGAACCACAGGGTACGAGCAGTACTTC
TRBV12-3/TRBV12-4	-	TRBJ1-6	-	CASSLRGMGDSPLHF	TGTGCCAGCAGTTTAAGGGGGATGGGGGATTCACCCCTCCACTTT
TRBV7-9	few	TRBJ2-5	-	CASSLRVGPRETQYF	TGTGCCAGCAGCCTCCGTGTGGGTCCGCGGGAGACCCAGTACTTC
TRBV6-5	few	TRBJ2-5	-	CAALKSQYF	TGTGCCGCCCTGAAGTCCCAGTACTTC
TRBV3-1	-	TRBJ2-4	-	CASSDYPQAKNIQYF	TGTGCCAGCAGCGACTATCCGCAAGCCAAAAACATTCAGTACTTC
TRBV29-1	many	TRBJ2-5	TRBD1	CSVVGIVGQGPQETQYF	TGCAGCGTTGTAGGGATAGTGGGACAGGGGCCGCAAGAGACCCAGTACTTC
TRBV9	-	TRBJ2-7	-	CASSVVAAGNSYEQYF	TGTGCCAGCAGCGTAGTAGCAGCGGGCAACTCCTACGAGCAGTACTTC
TRBV5-8	few	TRBJ2-1	-	CASRTLRRGAYNEQFF	TGTGCCAGCAGGACTCTCCGTAGGGGGGCCTACAATGAGCAGTTCTTC
TRBV12-3/TRBV12-4	-	TRBJ1-2	TRBD1	CASSNGQGSYGSTF	TGTGCCAGCAGTAACGGACAGGGTTCATATGGCTCCACCTTC